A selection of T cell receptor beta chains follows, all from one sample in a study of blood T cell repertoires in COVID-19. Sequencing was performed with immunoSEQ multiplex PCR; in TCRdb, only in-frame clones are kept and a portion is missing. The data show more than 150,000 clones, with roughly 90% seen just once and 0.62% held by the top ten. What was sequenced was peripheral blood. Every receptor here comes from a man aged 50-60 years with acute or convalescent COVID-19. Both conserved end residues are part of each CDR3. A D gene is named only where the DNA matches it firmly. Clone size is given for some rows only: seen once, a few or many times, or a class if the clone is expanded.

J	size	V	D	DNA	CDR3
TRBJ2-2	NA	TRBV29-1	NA	TGCAGCGTTTACGGGGAGCTGTTTTTT	CSVYGELFF
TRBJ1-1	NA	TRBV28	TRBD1	TGTGCCAGCAGTCCAACAGGGGTCTACACTGAAGCTTTCTTT	CASSPTGVYTEAFF
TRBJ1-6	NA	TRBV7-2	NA	TGTGCCAGCAGCCATTCGGTCCGGGGAACCAATTCACCCCTCCACTTT	CASSHSVRGTNSPLHF
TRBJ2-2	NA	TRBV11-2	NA	TGTGCCAGCAGATTCAGCTTTCTCAGCGCTCGGCGGGCCGGGGAGCTGTTTTTT	CASRFSFLSARRAGELFF
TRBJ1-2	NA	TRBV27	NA	TGTGCCAGCAGTTTACAGGGCGTCAGCAGGGGCAATGGCTACACCTTC	CASSLQGVSRGNGYTF
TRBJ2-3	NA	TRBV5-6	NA	TGTGCCAGCAGCTCCGGTCCCGAAGATACGCAGTATTTT	CASSSGPEDTQYF
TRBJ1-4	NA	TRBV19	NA	TGTGCCAGTAGTATCTCGACAGGAAAAAAACTGTTTTTT	CASSISTGKKLFF
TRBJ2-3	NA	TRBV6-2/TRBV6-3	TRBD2	TGTGCCAGCAGTACCGGGACTAGCGGACTCACAGATACGCAGTATTTT	CASSTGTSGLTDTQYF
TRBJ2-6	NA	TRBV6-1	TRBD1	TGTGCCAGCAGTGGTCGGACAGGGGACTCCTTCTCTGGGGCCAACGTCCTGACTTTC	CASSGRTGDSFSGANVLTF
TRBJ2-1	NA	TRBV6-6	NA	TGTGCCAGCAGGTACGGACTAGGGGGCTACAATGAGCAGTTCTTC	CASRYGLGGYNEQFF
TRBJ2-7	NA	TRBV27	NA	TGTGCCAGCAGTTTTGAGAACTCCTACGAGCAGTACTTC	CASSFENSYEQYF
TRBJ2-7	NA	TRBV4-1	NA	TGCGCCAGCAGCCAAGAGGGCAGGGCACCCACCTACGAGCAGTACTTC	CASSQEGRAPTYEQYF
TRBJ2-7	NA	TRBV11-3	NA	TGTGCCAGCAGCTTATCAACCGGGAACTCCTACGAGCAGTACTTC	CASSLSTGNSYEQYF
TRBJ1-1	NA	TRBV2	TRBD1	TGTGCCAGCAGTGAACGCCCCGGGACAGGGCCCACTGAAGCTTTCTTT	CASSERPGTGPTEAFF
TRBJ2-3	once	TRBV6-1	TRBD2	TGTGCCAGCAGTGAGAGAGCGGGGGTTAGCACAGATACGCAGTATTTT	CASSERAGVSTDTQYF
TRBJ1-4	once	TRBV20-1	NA	TGCAGTGCTAGTGAGGACACCTATAATGAAAAACTGTTTTTT	CSASEDTYNEKLFF
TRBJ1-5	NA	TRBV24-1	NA	TGTGCCACCAGTGATTTGGGGTCGGGGGATCAGCCCCAGCATTTT	CATSDLGSGDQPQHF
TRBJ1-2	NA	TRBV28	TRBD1	TGTGCCAGCAGTTCCCCGTGGGGGACAGGGGACGGCTACACCTTC	CASSSPWGTGDGYTF
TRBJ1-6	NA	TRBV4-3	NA	TGCGCCAGCAGCCAAAGCGGACAGTTAAATTCACCCCTCCACTTT	CASSQSGQLNSPLHF
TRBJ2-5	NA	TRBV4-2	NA	TGTGCCAGCAGCCAAGGAACCGCTGAGGAGACCCAGTACTTC	CASSQGTAEETQYF
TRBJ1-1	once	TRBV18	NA	TGTGCCAGCTCACCACAGGGGCCGAACACTGAAGCTTTCTTT	CASSPQGPNTEAFF
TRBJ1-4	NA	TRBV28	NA	TGTGCCAGCAGCCAAAATATGCCGGTAGCAACTAATGAAAAACTGTTTTTT	CASSQNMPVATNEKLFF